This TCR beta chain was profiled in a study of identical twins. General study points: Fewer insertions were carried by abundant cord blood beta clonotypes, but none was seen in memory repertoires. The presence of invariant MAIT and iNKT cells could partly confound analyses of zero-insertion sequences.

Template switching added a universal primer site, and cDNA bore unique molecular identifiers. TCRdb re-called the 5' RACE reads through MiXCR, storing one row per CDR3 protein. The sample has about 920,000 distinct CDR3 sequences; more than 9% are singletons. This clonotype has a handful of counts. The antigen remains undetermined. These data were also filed under a second study, of yellow fever vaccine responses in identical twins. That study reports: Twins reportedly mounted vaccine T cell responses that seemed partly convergent, partly personalized.

Sequencing was done on a sample of PBMCs. This receptor was obtained from a woman between 18 and 29 years old in good health.

The CDR3 reads CASTTGGTGELFF. The CDR3 nucleotides read TGTGCCAGCACGACAGGGGGCACCGGGGAGCTGTTTTTT. The V call is TRBV6-1, the J call TRBJ2-2; 9 positions agree with TRBD1. The length of the CDR3 is 13 residues. Germline CDR1 and CDR2: MNHNS and SASEGT. V gave up 7 bases and J gave up 4 bases; unmatched junction bases: 1.